Listed below are T cell receptor beta chains from one sample, sequenced in a study of neurological immune-mediated disorders. TCRdb reprocessed the 5' RACE reads via MiXCR and lists one record per CDR3 protein. Counted here are approximately 59,000 distinct CDR3 sequences, approximately 5.3% occurring once; the ten biggest clones make up around 6%. The material sequenced was PBMCs. The receptors were sampled from a human donor with multiple sclerosis. The donor label of this sample is uncertain. Each CDR3 is given with its conserved first and last residue. A D gene is named only where the DNA matches it firmly. Some rows have no size entry. The others give once, few or many, or a class for an expanded clone.

many TRBD1 TRBJ2-2 TRBV20-1 CSARDRGRTIGELFF TGCAGTGCTAGGGACAGGGGGCGAACGATCGGGGAGCTGTTTTTT
. . TRBJ2-7 TRBV12-5 CASGLTLEAEQYF TGTGCTAGTGGTTTGACTCTAGAGGCCGAGCAGTACTTC
. . TRBJ2-6 TRBV19 CASSMAGRANVLTF TGTGCCAGTAGTATGGCGGGAAGGGCCAACGTCCTGACTTTC
many . TRBJ2-3 TRBV7-9 CASSSGGPRTDTQYF TGTGCCAGCAGCAGCGGTGGCCCCCGCACAGATACGCAGTATTTT
many TRBD1 TRBJ2-6 TRBV6-6 CASRETGVSGANVLTF TGTGCCAGCAGGGAAACAGGGGTCTCTGGGGCCAACGTCCTGACTTTC
many TRBD1 TRBJ2-5 TRBV5-1 CASSFPRTGRETQYF TGCGCCAGCAGCTTCCCAAGGACAGGGCGGGAGACCCAGTACTTC
many . TRBJ1-2 TRBV7-9 CASSRDGSYGYTF TGTGCCAGCAGTAGGGACGGAAGCTATGGCTACACCTTC
many . TRBJ2-2 TRBV9 CASSPQWGGAITGELFF TGTGCCAGCAGCCCGCAGTGGGGGGGGGCGATAACCGGGGAGCTGTTTTTT
many TRBD1 TRBJ1-5 TRBV7-8 CASSHRGPNQPQHF TGTGCCAGCAGCCACAGGGGCCCCAATCAGCCCCAGCATTTT
many . TRBJ1-2 TRBV5-1 CASSLVGGYGYTF TGCGCCAGCAGCTTGGTGGGAGGCTATGGCTACACCTTC
many TRBD2 TRBJ2-3 TRBV20-1 CSASRASGGGSTDTQYF TGCAGTGCTAGTCGGGCTAGCGGGGGGGGCAGCACAGATACGCAGTATTTT
many . TRBJ2-7 TRBV9 CASSPGTHTREQYF TGTGCCAGCAGCCCCGGGACACATACTCGCGAGCAGTACTTC
many TRBD1 TRBJ2-7 TRBV29-1 CSARIQGLKYEQYF TGCAGCGCCCGAATACAGGGGTTAAAGTACGAGCAGTACTTC
. TRBD2 TRBJ2-1 TRBV20-1 CSASYSGSHIEQFF TGCAGTGCTAGTTACAGCGGGAGCCACATTGAGCAGTTCTTC
many TRBD1 TRBJ1-1 TRBV27 CASSRGFLNTEAFF TGTGCCAGCAGCAGGGGGTTCTTGAACACTGAAGCTTTCTTT
many . TRBJ1-4 TRBV20-1 CSAAGTRGEKLFF TGCAGTGCCGCCGGGACGCGAGGGGAAAAACTGTTTTTT
many . TRBJ1-5 TRBV4-1 CASSQSGQNNQPQHF TGCGCCAGCAGCCAATCCGGACAGAACAATCAGCCCCAGCATTTT
many TRBD1 TRBJ2-7 TRBV10-3 CAIRSGTGAFYEQYF TGTGCCATCAGATCCGGGACAGGGGCGTTCTACGAGCAGTACTTC
many . TRBJ2-6 TRBV6-5 CASSYFGANVLTF TGTGCCAGCAGTTATTTTGGGGCCAACGTCCTGACTTTC
many . TRBJ1-6 TRBV5-1 CASSPLPSGANSPLHF TGCGCCAGCAGCCCGCTCCCCTCGGGGGCAAATTCACCCCTCCACTTT
many . TRBJ1-5 TRBV7-8 CASSLMRDQPQHF TGTGCCAGCAGCTTAATGAGAGATCAGCCCCAGCATTTT
many . TRBJ2-7 TRBV7-9 CASSLISYEQYF TGTGCCAGCAGCTTAATCTCCTACGAGCAGTACTTC
many . TRBJ1-2 TRBV5-5 CASSFHTWGGYGYTF TGTGCCAGCAGCTTCCACACCTGGGGCGGTTATGGCTACACCTTC
many . TRBJ2-4 TRBV20-1 CSARVVQGEGNIQYF TGCAGTGCTAGAGTTGTACAGGGGGAGGGGAACATTCAGTACTTC
many . TRBJ2-1 TRBV20-1 CSAVTGRGYNEQFF TGCAGTGCTGTGACAGGGAGGGGCTACAATGAGCAGTTCTTC
many . TRBJ2-6 TRBV5-5 CASSPDSSGANVLTF TGTGCCAGCAGCCCCGACAGCTCTGGGGCCAACGTCCTGACTTTC
many . TRBJ2-2 TRBV9 CASSVALGGQELFF TGTGCCAGCAGCGTAGCTCTCGGGGGGCAAGAGCTGTTTTTT
many . TRBJ2-1 TRBV3-1 CASSQAAGVILLGAVEQFF TGTGCCAGCAGCCAAGCGGCAGGGGTCATTCTGCTGGGGGCCGTTGAGCAGTTCTTC
many . TRBJ2-1 TRBV10-3 CAISEGAGEQFF TGTGCCATCAGTGAGGGGGCCGGGGAGCAGTTCTTC
many . TRBJ1-5 TRBV27 CASIQPPQHF TGTGCCAGCATCCAACCCCCCCAGCATTTT
many TRBD1 TRBJ2-2 TRBV5-1 CASSKGQTNTGELFF TGCGCCAGCAGCAAGGGACAGACGAACACCGGGGAGCTGTTTTTT
many . TRBJ1-6 TRBV5-1 CASSSTGKDSPLHF TGCGCCAGCAGCTCGACAGGAAAGGATTCACCCCTCCACTTT
many TRBD1 TRBJ1-6 TRBV5-1 CASSWDRANSPLHF TGCGCCAGCAGCTGGGACAGGGCTAATTCACCCCTCCACTTT
few TRBD1 TRBJ2-7 TRBV4-1 CASSHPGQGYEQYF TGCGCCAGCAGCCACCCGGGACAGGGCTACGAGCAGTACTTC
many . TRBJ2-7 TRBV18 CASSLPGVGSYEQYF TGTGCCAGCTCACTCCCCGGGGTAGGATCCTACGAGCAGTACTTC
many . TRBJ1-2 TRBV20-1 CSAPGAQMGYGYTF TGCAGTGCCCCCGGGGCCCAGATGGGGTATGGCTACACCTTC
many . TRBJ2-3 TRBV5-1 CASSISVSSTDTQYF TGCGCCAGCAGCATATCAGTTTCTAGCACAGATACGCAGTATTTT
. . TRBJ1-1 TRBV7-3 CASSLTGEANTEAFF TGTGCCAGCAGCTTAACGGGGGAGGCGAACACTGAAGCTTTCTTT
many TRBD2 TRBJ2-2 TRBV9 CASSDLLPTGTTGELFF TGTGCCAGCAGCGACTTACTACCAACCGGGACTACAGGGGAGCTGTTTTTT
. . TRBJ2-7 TRBV6-1 CASSEGLGREQYF TGTGCCAGCAGTGAAGGGTTGGGGAGAGAGCAGTACTTC
many . TRBJ1-5 TRBV10-3 CAINQVLNQPQHF TGTGCCATCAACCAGGTCCTCAATCAGCCCCAGCATTTT
many . TRBJ1-4 TRBV5-5 CASSLGGAVNEKLFF TGTGCCAGCAGCTTGGGGGGGGCCGTTAATGAAAAACTGTTTTTT
many TRBD1 TRBJ1-1 TRBV25-1 CASSPGGSEAFF TGTGCCAGCAGCCCAGGGGGCTCTGAAGCTTTCTTT
many TRBD2 TRBJ2-1 TRBV14 CASSPAILAGGPGEQFF TGTGCCAGCAGCCCAGCGATTTTAGCGGGGGGGCCGGGCGAGCAGTTCTTC
many . TRBJ1-5 TRBV12-3/TRBV12-4 CASSSTNSNQPQHF TGTGCCAGCAGTTCCACTAACAGCAATCAGCCCCAGCATTTT
many . TRBJ2-3 TRBV25-1 CASSESGRGPDTQYF TGTGCCAGCAGTGAATCAGGGCGGGGGCCAGATACGCAGTATTTT
many . TRBJ1-1 TRBV5-1 CASSLITPEMNTEAFF TGCGCCAGCAGCTTGATTACTCCTGAGATGAACACTGAAGCTTTCTTT